This T cell receptor beta chain came from a study of T cell repertoires in cytomegalovirus infection. Study information: The study used recently identified HLA-C-restricted and well-studied HLA-B-restricted CMV epitopes. CMV infection and matching HLA type were both indicated by public TCR beta signatures.

TCRdb reprocessed the reads with MiXCR, giving one entry per CDR3 protein. The sample includes approximately 150,000 distinct CDR3 sequences, less than 25% of them seen just once. For this clonotype: Antigen unknown.

The source of this sequence is a human donor in good health (CMV status not recorded). Some clones in this sample may be carry-over from other donors' samples. Sequenced material: CD8+ T cells from cultured PBMCs, taken from culture after CMV antigen stimulation.

The CDR3 region has the DNA TGTGCCAGCAGAGTATCGGGGCGGCCTGCTGGGACAGATACGCAGTATTTT. It specifies CASRVSGRPAGTDTQYF. This chain links TRBV7-2 with TRBJ2-3, with D perhaps matching TRBD1 or TRBD2 (5 bases each). Trimming took off 6 bases at V and 3 bases at J, with 22 bases between the two ends. Germline CDR1 SGHTA, CDR2 FQGNSA. The CDR3 totals 17 residues.